This T cell receptor beta chain was found in a study of shared clonotypes between healthy human individuals. Clones were sequenced by immunoSEQ multiplex PCR, and TCRdb holds only the in-frame ones, with some missing. The sample consists of over a million clones, around three quarters of them appearing once. Germline V CDR1 and CDR2: GTSNPN, SVGIG (reference sequence). Trimming removed 3 bases at V and 5 bases at J, with 13 bases between. The CDR3 has 13 residues. This clonotype originated in a man aged 18 to 35 in good health. Some clones in this sample may be carry-over from other donors' samples. Specimen: memory CD4+ T cells from PBMCs. Subset described: CD45RA-negative fraction. The V gene is TRBV30, the J gene TRBJ1-1; tentative D call: TRBD1 (5 bases). CDR3 sequence: CAWSDSGGTEAFF. CDR3 nucleotides: TGTGCCTGGAGCGACAGCGGTGGGACTGAAGCTTTCTTT.